The 30 T cell receptor beta chains below were found in one sample sequenced in a study of blood T cell repertoires in COVID-19. The repertoire was sequenced with immunoSEQ multiplex PCR; TCRdb's copy has only in-frame clones and lacks some. The table shows about 85,000 clones, with roughly 85% occurring only once. The sample was peripheral blood. The receptors were gathered from a man between 60 and 70 years old with acute or convalescent COVID-19.

The chain carries TRBV10-3 and TRBJ1-2; 9 bases are shared with TRBD1. This CDR3 region has 12 residues. The trim removed 6 bases at V and 8 bases at J, leaving 4 bases unmatched. Germline V CDR1 and CDR2: ENHRY, SYGVKD. CDR3 residues: CAIRGQGRGYTF. CDR3 in DNA: TGTGCCATCAGGGGACAGGGCCGGGGCTACACCTTC.

The V and J genes are TRBV6-2 or TRBV6-3 and TRBJ1-2, with TRBD1 identical over 12 bases. The CDR3 consists of 16 residues. V was clipped by 0 bases and J by 2 bases; unmatched bases: 1. Germline V lookup: CDR1 MNHEY, CDR2 SVGEGT. The CDR3 DNA follows: TGTGCCAGCAGTTACTCCGGGACAGGGGGCAACTATGGCTACACCTTC. Protein: CASSYSGTGGNYGYTF.

The chain joins TRBV12-3 or TRBV12-4 to TRBJ1-1; possibly TRBD1 for D (6 bases). Trimming stripped 2 bases from V and 7 bases from J, with 11 bases between. This CDR3 spans 13 amino acids. The CDR3 sequence is CASSLPLDSEAFF. CDR3 bases: TGTGCCAGCAGTTTACCGTTGGACAGTGAAGCTTTCTTT.

This chain uses TRBV11-3 with TRBJ1-2; 7 positions agree with TRBD1. The CDR3 runs 15 residues. J gave up 1 base and V 4 bases, and 6 bases lay outside the gene matches. CDR1 and CDR2 (germline): SGHNT, YENEEA. In DNA, the CDR3 is TGTGCCAGCAGCTCCCCGGGACAGAGTAACTATGGCTACACCTTC. The encoded protein is CASSSPGQSNYGYTF.

The chain links TRBV4-3 to TRBJ2-7; D possibly corresponds to TRBD1 (5 bases). CDR3 length: 15 residues. Deletions cut 1 base from V and 0 bases from J, with 10 bases between. Germline CDR1 and CDR2: LGHNA and YSLEER. The CDR3 protein is CASSQGRRGSYEQYF. CDR3 DNA: TGCGCCAGCAGCCAAGGTCGAAGGGGCTCCTACGAGCAGTACTTC.

The CDR3 is CASLPTENTEAFF. CDR3 DNA: TGTGCCAGCCTACCCACAGAGAACACTGAAGCTTTCTTT. J is TRBJ1-1 and V is TRBV18; D is unclear. This CDR3 spans 13 amino acids. The ends were cut back, 8 bases at V and 1 base at J, with 11 bases in the middle. Per the germline V gene, CDR1 is KGHSH and CDR2 is LQKENI.

This CDR3 reads CASKGVNEKLFF. As DNA, the CDR3 is TGTGCCAGCAAGGGAGTTAATGAAAAACTGTTTTTT. This chain connects TRBV6-1 to TRBJ1-4; no definite D call. CDR3 length: 12 residues. Trimming cost V 7 bases and J 4 bases, with 7 bases left between them. Looked up from germline, CDR1 is MNHNS and CDR2 is SASEGT.

The V call is TRBV6-5, the J call TRBJ1-4; possible D gene TRBD1, 6 bases. Germline lookup yields CDR1 MNHEY and CDR2 SVGAGI. The CDR3 is made up of 13 amino acids. Deletions cut 8 bases from V and 0 bases from J, with 7 bases between. The CDR3 nucleotides read TGTGCCAGCGGACAGCCAACTAATGAAAAACTGTTTTTT. Its protein is CASGQPTNEKLFF.

CDR3 nucleotide sequence: TGTGCCAGCAGTTTCAGCGGGGGGGTGGTGACCGGGGAGCTGTTTTTT. Amino acids: CASSFSGGVVTGELFF. The chain couples TRBV27 to TRBJ2-2, with 10 bases identical to TRBD2. The CDR3 consists of 16 residues. Germline V lookup: CDR1 MNHEY, CDR2 SMNVEV (reference sequence). With 3 bases clipped from V and 5 bases from J, the junction kept 6 bases outside the gene matches.

This clone has only one observation. The chain employs TRBV5-4 and TRBJ1-6; D is unresolved. The CDR3 length is 13 residues. Germline V CDR1 and CDR2: SGHNT, YYREEE (reference sequence). The V and J ends lost 3 bases and 5 bases respectively, with 6 bases between them. CDR3 in amino acids: CASSSGDNSPLHF. In DNA, the CDR3 is TGTGCCAGCAGCTCCGGGGATAATTCACCCCTCCACTTT.

This clone has just a few counts. The rearrangement uses TRBV7-2 and TRBJ1-6; D is possibly TRBD1 (5 bases). Per germline, CDR1 SGHTA and CDR2 FQGNSA. The CDR3 runs to 15 residues. Trimming removed 1 base at V and 7 bases at J, with 11 bases between. The CDR3 is CASSLGGVLNSPLHF. The CDR3 DNA follows: TGTGCCAGCAGCTTAGGGGGGGTTCTGAATTCACCCCTCCACTTT.

The V gene is TRBV19, the J gene TRBJ2-7; 12 bases align to TRBD1. The germline V gene encodes CDR1 LNHDA and CDR2 SQIVND (reference sequence). The CDR3 runs to 15 residues. Trimming took 0 bases from V and 4 from J; bases not matched to a gene: 1. For the CDR3, the DNA is TGTGCCAGTAGTATAGAGGGACAGGGGGCGTACGAGCAGTACTTC. The encoded protein is CASSIEGQGAYEQYF.

V is TRBV7-8 and J is TRBJ1-1, with a tentative D call TRBD1 (6 bases). This CDR3 has 14 residues. Germline CDR1 SGHVS, CDR2 FQNEAQ. Trimming removed 5 bases at V and 4 bases at J, with 14 bases between. The DNA of the CDR3 is TGTGCCAGCAGCAAACACAGGGTTGGCACTGAAGCTTTCTTT. Its translation is CASSKHRVGTEAFF.

This clone was seen only a few times. The CDR3, as DNA: TGTGCCAGTAGTGAACAGGTCTTCACTGAAGCTTTCTTT. This translates into CASSEQVFTEAFF. The V and J genes are TRBV19 and TRBJ1-1; TRBD1 is a possible D gene (5 bases). Trimming stripped 5 bases from V and 4 bases from J, with 11 bases between. In germline, CDR1 is LNHDA, CDR2 SQIVND (reference sequence). The CDR3 has 13 residues. Combining the CDR3 with reference TRBV19 and TRBJ1-1 gives the whole variable domain DGGITQSPKYLFRKEGQNVTLSCEQNLNHDAMYWYRQDPGQGLRLIYYSQIVNDFQKGDIAEGYSVSREKKESFPLTVTSAQKNPTAFYLCASSEQVFTEAFFGQGTRLTVV.

J is TRBJ1-4 and V is TRBV2; tentatively, D is TRBD1 (6 bases). Germline CDR1 is SNHLY and CDR2 is FYNNEI. The CDR3 consists of 15 residues. Trimming stripped 6 bases from V and 0 bases from J, with 11 bases between. The CDR3 bases are TGTGCCAGCAGGAGTGCAGGGGCAACTAATGAAAAACTGTTTTTT. Protein: CASRSAGATNEKLFF.

The chain uses TRBV5-1 and TRBJ2-7; possibly TRBD2 for D (7 bases). CDR1 is SGHRS and CDR2 is YFSETQ in the germline V gene. This CDR3 is 16 amino acids long. With 1 base removed from V and 1 base from J, the gap between germline ends came to 15 bases. The CDR3 DNA follows: TGCGCCAGCAGCTTGACCGGGGGGCTCGGTTCCTACGAGCAGTACTTC. It is translated as CASSLTGGLGSYEQYF.

The V call is TRBV19, the J call TRBJ2-7, with a weak D call TRBD1 (5 bases). Germline V gene data show CDR1 as LNHDA and CDR2 as SQIVND (reference sequence). The CDR3 covers 15 residues. The V gene lost 4 bases and the J gene lost 1 base, with 14 bases spanning the gap. CDR3 nucleotide sequence: TGTGCCAGTAGTACCCTCGACAGTCCGTCCTACGAGCAGTACTTC. Its protein product is CASSTLDSPSYEQYF.

The chain recombines TRBV5-1 with TRBJ2-3; 7 bases are shared with TRBD1. Germline trimming cut 3 bases from V and 0 bases from J; bases unmatched to any gene: 10. The CDR3 sequence is 17 residues long. Germline CDR1 and CDR2: SGHRS and YFSETQ. The CDR3 nucleotides are TGCGCCAGCAGCTCCGGTGTTGGGACAGCTAGCACAGATACGCAGTATTTT. Protein product: CASSSGVGTASTDTQYF.

The rearrangement uses TRBV2 and TRBJ1-1; possibly TRBD1 for D (5 bases). Deletions cut 6 bases from V and 2 bases from J, with 19 bases between. Per germline, CDR1 SNHLY and CDR2 FYNNEI. CDR3 length equals 16 residues. The CDR3 DNA is TGTGCCAGCAGCCTCCTCGGGGGAACAACAAACACTGAAGCTTTCTTT. This encodes CASSLLGGTTNTEAFF.

This clone has a handful of counts. The chain uses TRBV27 and TRBJ1-1, with TRBD1 matching over 7 bases. The CDR3 totals 16 residues. Germline loops: CDR1 MNHEY, CDR2 SMNVEV (reference sequence). V shed 0 bases, J shed 5 bases, and the junction held 9 bases outside the gene matches. The CDR3 DNA follows: TGTGCCAGCAGTTTATCGGCGAGGGGGCGGGAAACTGAAGCTTTCTTT. It specifies CASSLSARGRETEAFF.

This chain links TRBV6-2 or TRBV6-3 with TRBJ1-5; the D gene is possibly TRBD1 (6 bases). The CDR3 covers 15 residues. Germline CDR1 and CDR2: MNHEY and SVGEGT. V shed 5 bases and J shed 6 bases, with 17 bases lying between them. The DNA for the CDR3 is TGTGCCAGCAGTCAAGGACAGAGGTCGAGTCAGCCCCAGCATTTT. Residues: CASSQGQRSSQPQHF.

This clone has at least ten counts. The chain uses TRBV6-2 or TRBV6-3 and TRBJ2-3; D is possibly TRBD2 (6 bases). The V and J ends lost 6 bases and 4 bases respectively, with 17 bases between them. The CDR3 has 15 residues. The germline V gene has CDR1 MNHEY and CDR2 SVGEGT. The CDR3 bases are TGTGCCAGCAGCCAACGGGGGTCCCGATCAGATACGCAGTATTTT. This gives the protein CASSQRGSRSDTQYF.

This chain uses TRBV15 with TRBJ1-2; maybe TRBD1 (5 bases). Germline assignment: CDR1 LNHNV and CDR2 YYDKDF (reference sequence). This CDR3 has 15 amino acids. Trimming took 8 bases from V and 0 from J, leaving 16 bases between them. CDR3 residues: CATRPRAVPNYGYTF. For the CDR3, the DNA is TGTGCCACCCGCCCCAGGGCAGTCCCTAACTATGGCTACACCTTC. The full variable domain, with the rest looked up from reference TRBV15 and TRBJ1-2, is DAMVIQNPRYQVTQFGKPVTLSCSQTLNHNVMYWYQQKSSQAPKLLFHYYDKDFNNEADTPDNFQSRRPNTSFCFLDIRSPGLGDTAMYLCATRPRAVPNYGYTFGSGTRLTVV.

J is TRBJ1-1 and V is TRBV6-1; D not certain. Germline V gives CDR1 MNHNS, CDR2 SASEGT. The ends were cut back, 2 bases at V and 1 base at J, with 11 bases in the middle. The CDR3 runs to 15 residues. The CDR3 nucleotides are TGTGCCAGCAGTGAATATGTAAACGGGAACACTGAAGCTTTCTTT. Translating it yields CASSEYVNGNTEAFF.

The chain joins TRBV7-2 to TRBJ1-6; D unresolved. Germline CDR1 and CDR2: SGHTA and FQGNSA. Trimming removed 6 bases from V and 2 bases from J, with 14 bases in between. The CDR3 covers 16 residues. The CDR3 sequence: CASSFLRGTYNSPLHF. CDR3 nucleotides: TGTGCCAGCAGTTTCCTCCGAGGGACCTATAATTCACCCCTCCACTTT.

The chain links TRBV5-1 to TRBJ2-1; TRBD1 is a possible D gene (6 bases). The CDR3 is 19 amino acids. Germline assignment: CDR1 SGHRS and CDR2 YFSETQ. With 0 bases removed from V and 1 base from J, the gap between germline ends came to 20 bases. DNA of the CDR3: TGCGCCAGCAGCTTGGCCGGCAGGGGAGAGGAGAGATCCTACAATGAGCAGTTCTTC. This gives the protein CASSLAGRGEERSYNEQFF.

The chain joins TRBV27 to TRBJ1-1; 9 bases agree with TRBD1. This CDR3 is 13 amino acids long. With V trimmed by 6 bases and J by 3 bases, 2 bases remained unmatched. Germline V gene lookup returns CDR1 MNHEY and CDR2 SMNVEV (reference sequence). DNA for the CDR3: TGTGCCAGCAGCCGACAGGGGGACACTGAAGCTTTCTTT. Amino acid sequence: CASSRQGDTEAFF.

The chain joins TRBV3-1 (or the pseudogene TRBV3-2) to TRBJ2-3; weak D call: TRBD2 (5 bases). Germline loops: CDR1 LGHDT, CDR2 YNNKEL (reference sequence). The CDR3 runs 13 residues. V gave up 3 bases and J gave up 8 bases, with 12 bases separating them. CDR3 DNA: TGTGCCAGCAGCCAGCAGACCCGGGGTACGCAGTATTTT. Translation: CASSQQTRGTQYF.

This sequence joins TRBV11-2 and TRBJ1-1, with D tentatively TRBD1 (5 bases). Germline V gives CDR1 SGHAT, CDR2 FQNNGV. The CDR3 spans 15 residues. Trimming cost V 0 bases and J 3 bases, with 11 bases left between them. In DNA form, the CDR3 reads TGTGCCAGCAGCTTAGATAGGGCCAGGGACACTGAAGCTTTCTTT. This codes for CASSLDRARDTEAFF.

The rearrangement joins TRBV19 to TRBJ1-2, with unresolved D. The germline V gene has CDR1 LNHDA and CDR2 SQIVND (reference sequence). This CDR3 is 13 amino acids long. V lost 4 bases to trimming and J lost 4 bases, with 10 bases between them. The CDR3 bases are TGTGCCAGTAGTAAGAGCCTCGTCTATGGCTACACCTTC. Amino acids: CASSKSLVYGYTF.